The following is a T cell receptor (beta chain) sequence with its context. Its antigen is currently unknown. The data originate from a study of early stage breast cancer tumors. Notes on the study in general: Bulk DNA sequencing of unsorted cells missed chain pairing and markers.

The data were produced by immunoSEQ multiplex PCR, yet TCRdb's version contains in-frame clones alone and is incomplete. The sample has about 9,100 clones, around 60% seen once. This clonotype originated in a person aged 55 to 75 with breast cancer. The source material was breast tumor tissue.

CDR3 nucleotides: TGTGCCAGCAGACCCCCAGGTTCGTACGAGCAGTACTTC. It is translated as CASRPPGSYEQYF. The J gene is TRBJ2-5, the V gene TRBV28; D unresolved. TRBJ2-7 matches the DNA end more closely, so the J call is doubtful. The CDR3 covers 13 residues. Germline loops: CDR1 MDHEN, CDR2 SYDVKM.